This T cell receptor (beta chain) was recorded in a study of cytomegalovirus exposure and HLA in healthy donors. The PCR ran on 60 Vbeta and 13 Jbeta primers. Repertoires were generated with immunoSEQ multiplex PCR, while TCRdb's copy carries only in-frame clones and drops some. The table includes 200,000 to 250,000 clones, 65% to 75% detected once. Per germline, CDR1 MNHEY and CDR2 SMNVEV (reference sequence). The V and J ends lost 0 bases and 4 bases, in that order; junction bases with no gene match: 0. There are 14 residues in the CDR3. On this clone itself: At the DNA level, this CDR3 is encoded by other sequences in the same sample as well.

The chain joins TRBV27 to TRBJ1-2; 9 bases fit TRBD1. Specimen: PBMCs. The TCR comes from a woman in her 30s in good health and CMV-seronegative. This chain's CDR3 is CASSLSGQGYGYTF. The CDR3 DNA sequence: TGTGCCAGCAGTTTATCGGGACAGGGCTATGGCTACACCTTC.